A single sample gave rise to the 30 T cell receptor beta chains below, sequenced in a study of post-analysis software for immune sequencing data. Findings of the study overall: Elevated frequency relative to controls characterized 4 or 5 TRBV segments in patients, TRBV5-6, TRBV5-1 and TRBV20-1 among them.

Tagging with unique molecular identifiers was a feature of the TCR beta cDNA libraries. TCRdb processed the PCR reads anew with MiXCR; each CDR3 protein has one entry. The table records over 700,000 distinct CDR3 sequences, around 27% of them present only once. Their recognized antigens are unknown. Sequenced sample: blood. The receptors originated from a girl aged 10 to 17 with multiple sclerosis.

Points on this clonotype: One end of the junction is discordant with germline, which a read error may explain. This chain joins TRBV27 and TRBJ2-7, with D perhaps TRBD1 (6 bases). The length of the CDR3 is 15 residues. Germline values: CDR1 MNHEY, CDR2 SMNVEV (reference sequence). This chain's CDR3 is CASSLTRDITYERYF. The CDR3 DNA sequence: TGTGCCAGCAGTTTAACAAGGGACATCACCTACGAGCGGTACTTC.

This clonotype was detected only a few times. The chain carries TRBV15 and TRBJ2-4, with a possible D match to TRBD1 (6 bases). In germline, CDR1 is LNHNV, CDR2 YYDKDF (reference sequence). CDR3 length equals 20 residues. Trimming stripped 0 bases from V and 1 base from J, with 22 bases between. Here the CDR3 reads CATSRDSPFFNRVAKNIQYF. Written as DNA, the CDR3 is TGTGCCACCAGCAGAGATTCCCCGTTCTTCAACAGGGTGGCCAAAAACATTCAGTACTTC.

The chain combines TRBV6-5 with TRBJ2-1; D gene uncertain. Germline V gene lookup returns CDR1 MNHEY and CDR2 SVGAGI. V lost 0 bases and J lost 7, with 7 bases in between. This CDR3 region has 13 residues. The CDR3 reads CASSYSERNEQFF. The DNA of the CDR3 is TGTGCCAGCAGTTACTCGGAAAGGAATGAGCAGTTCTTC.

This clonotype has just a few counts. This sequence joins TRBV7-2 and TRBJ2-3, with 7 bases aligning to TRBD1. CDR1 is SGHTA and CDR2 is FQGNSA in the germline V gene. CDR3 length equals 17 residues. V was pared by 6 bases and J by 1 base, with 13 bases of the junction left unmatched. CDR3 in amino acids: CASRSVLGTAGTDTQYF. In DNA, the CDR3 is TGTGCCAGCAGGTCTGTTCTCGGGACAGCGGGCACAGATACGCAGTATTTT.

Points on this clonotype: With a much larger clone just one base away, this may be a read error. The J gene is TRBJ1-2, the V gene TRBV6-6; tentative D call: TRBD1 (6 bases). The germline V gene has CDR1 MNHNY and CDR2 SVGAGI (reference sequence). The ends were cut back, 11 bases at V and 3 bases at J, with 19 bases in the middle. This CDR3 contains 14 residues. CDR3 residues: CASSHGGGYYGYTF. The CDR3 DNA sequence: TGTGCCTCTTCCCACGGAGGGGGGTACTATGGCTACACCTTC.

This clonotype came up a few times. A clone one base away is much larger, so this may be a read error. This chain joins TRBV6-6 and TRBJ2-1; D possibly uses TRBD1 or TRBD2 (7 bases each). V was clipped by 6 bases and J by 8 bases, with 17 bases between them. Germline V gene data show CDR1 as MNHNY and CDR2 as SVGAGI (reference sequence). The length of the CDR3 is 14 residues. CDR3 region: CASSPSRGGDEQFF. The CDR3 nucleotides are TGTGCCAGCAGCCCCTCCAGGGGGGGCGATGAGCAGTTCTTC.

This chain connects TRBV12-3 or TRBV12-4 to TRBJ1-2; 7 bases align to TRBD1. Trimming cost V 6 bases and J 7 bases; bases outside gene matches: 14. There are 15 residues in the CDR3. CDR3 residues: CASSGLRPSGGGYTF. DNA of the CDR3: TGTGCCAGCAGCGGTCTGAGGCCGTCAGGGGGTGGCTACACCTTC.

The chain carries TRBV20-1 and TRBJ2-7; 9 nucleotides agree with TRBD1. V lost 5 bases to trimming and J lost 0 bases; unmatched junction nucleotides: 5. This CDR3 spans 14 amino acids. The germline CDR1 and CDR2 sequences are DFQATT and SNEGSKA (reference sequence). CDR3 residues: CSASGTGFSYEQYF. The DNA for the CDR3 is TGCAGTGCTTCCGGGACAGGGTTCTCCTACGAGCAGTACTTC.

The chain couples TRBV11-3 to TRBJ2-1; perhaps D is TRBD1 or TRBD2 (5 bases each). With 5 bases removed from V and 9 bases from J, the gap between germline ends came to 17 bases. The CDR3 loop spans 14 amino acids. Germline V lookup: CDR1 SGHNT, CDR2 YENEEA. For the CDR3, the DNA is TGTGCCAGCAGCCCCGGGACGGACGATGGTGAGCAGTTCTTC. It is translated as CASSPGTDDGEQFF.

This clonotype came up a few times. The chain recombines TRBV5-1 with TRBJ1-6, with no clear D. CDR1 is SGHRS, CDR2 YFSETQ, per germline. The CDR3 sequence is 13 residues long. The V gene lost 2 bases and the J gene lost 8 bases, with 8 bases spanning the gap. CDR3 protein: CASSFHEDSPLHF. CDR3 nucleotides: TGCGCCAGCAGCTTTCATGAGGATTCACCCCTCCACTTT.

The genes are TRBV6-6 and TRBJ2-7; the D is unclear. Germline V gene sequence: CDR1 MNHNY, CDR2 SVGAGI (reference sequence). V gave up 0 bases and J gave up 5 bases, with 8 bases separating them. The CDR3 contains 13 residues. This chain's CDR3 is CASSYSSPDEQYF. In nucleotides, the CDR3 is TGTGCCAGCAGTTACTCGAGTCCGGACGAGCAGTACTTC.

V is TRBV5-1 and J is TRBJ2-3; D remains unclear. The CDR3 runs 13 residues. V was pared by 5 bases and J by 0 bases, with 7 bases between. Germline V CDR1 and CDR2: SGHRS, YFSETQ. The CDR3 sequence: CASRETSTDTQYF. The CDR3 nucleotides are TGCGCCAGCAGGGAGACTAGCACAGATACGCAGTATTTT.

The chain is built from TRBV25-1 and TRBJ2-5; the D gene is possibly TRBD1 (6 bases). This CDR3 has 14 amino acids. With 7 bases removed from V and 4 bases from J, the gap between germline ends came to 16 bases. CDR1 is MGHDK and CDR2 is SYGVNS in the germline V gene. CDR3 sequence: CASTIRGGSETQYF. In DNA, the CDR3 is TGTGCCAGCACCATCCGAGGGGGATCAGAGACCCAGTACTTC. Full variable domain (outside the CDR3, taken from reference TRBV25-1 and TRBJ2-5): EADIYQTPRYLVIGTGKKITLECSQTMGHDKMYWYQQDPGMELHLIHYSYGVNSTEKGDLSSESTVSRIRTEHFPLTLESARPSHTSQYLCASTIRGGSETQYFGPGTRLLVL.

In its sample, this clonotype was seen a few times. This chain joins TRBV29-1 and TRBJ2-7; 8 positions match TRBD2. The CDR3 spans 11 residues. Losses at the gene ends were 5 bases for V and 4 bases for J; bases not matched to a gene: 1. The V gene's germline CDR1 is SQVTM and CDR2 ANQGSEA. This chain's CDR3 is CSVSGRYEQYF. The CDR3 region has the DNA TGCAGCGTTAGCGGGAGATACGAGCAGTACTTC.

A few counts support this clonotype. CDR3 in amino acids: CASSLGKGRTDTQYF. The CDR3 bases are TGTGCCAGCAGCCTGGGAAAAGGCCGCACAGATACGCAGTATTTT. The V call is TRBV5-6, the J call TRBJ2-3; D ambiguous. Looked up from germline, CDR1 is SGHDT and CDR2 is YYEEEE. There are 15 residues in the CDR3. V lost 4 bases to trimming and J lost 1 base, with 13 bases between them.

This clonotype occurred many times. CDR3 in DNA: TGCAGTGCTAGTTTAGCGGGGGGACAAGAGACCCAGTACTTC. This codes for CSASLAGGQETQYF. The chain uses TRBV20-1 and TRBJ2-5; 10 nucleotides line up with TRBD2. Germline CDR1 reads DFQATT; CDR2 reads SNEGSKA (reference sequence). Unmatched junction bases numbered 3, after V lost 3 bases and J lost 2 bases. CDR3 size: 14 residues.

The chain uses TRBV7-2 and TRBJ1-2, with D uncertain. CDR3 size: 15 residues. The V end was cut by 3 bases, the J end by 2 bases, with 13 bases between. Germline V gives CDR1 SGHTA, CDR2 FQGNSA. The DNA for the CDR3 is TGTGCCAGCAGCTTGGGGAACAGCTGGAACTATGGCTACACCTTC. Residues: CASSLGNSWNYGYTF. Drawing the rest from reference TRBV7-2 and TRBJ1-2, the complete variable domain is GAGVSQSPSNKVTEKGKDVELRCDPISGHTALYWYRQSLGQGLEFLIYFQGNSAPDKSGLPSDRFSAERTGGSVSTLTIQRTQQEDSAVYLCASSLGNSWNYGYTFGSGTRLTVV.

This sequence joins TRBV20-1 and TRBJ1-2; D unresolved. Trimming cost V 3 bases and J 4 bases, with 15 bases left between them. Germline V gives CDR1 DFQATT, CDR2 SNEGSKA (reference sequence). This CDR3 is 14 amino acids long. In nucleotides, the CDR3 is TGCAGTGCTAGGACTTTCGATACGGGCTATGGCTACACCTTC. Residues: CSARTFDTGYGYTF.

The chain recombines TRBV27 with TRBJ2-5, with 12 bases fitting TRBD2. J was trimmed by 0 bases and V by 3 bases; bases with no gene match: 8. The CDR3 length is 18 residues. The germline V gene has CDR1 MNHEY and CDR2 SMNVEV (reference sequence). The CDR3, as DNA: TGTGCCAGCAGTTTTCTGACTAGCGGGGGCCCTTACCAAGAGACCCAGTACTTC. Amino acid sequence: CASSFLTSGGPYQETQYF.

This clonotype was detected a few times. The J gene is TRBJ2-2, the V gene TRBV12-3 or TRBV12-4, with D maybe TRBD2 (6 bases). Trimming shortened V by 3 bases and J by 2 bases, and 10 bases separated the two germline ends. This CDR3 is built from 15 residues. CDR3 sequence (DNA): TGTGCCAGCAGTTTCTTGGAGGGCAACACCGGGGAGCTGTTTTTT. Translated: CASSFLEGNTGELFF.

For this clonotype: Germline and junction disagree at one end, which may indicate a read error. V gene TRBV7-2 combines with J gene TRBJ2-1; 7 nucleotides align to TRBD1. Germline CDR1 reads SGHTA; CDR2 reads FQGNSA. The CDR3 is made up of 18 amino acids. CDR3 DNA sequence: TGTGCCGGCAGCTTAAGGTCGATGCAGGGGGTTGGGTGGAATGAGCAGTTCTTC. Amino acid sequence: CAGSLRSMQGVGWNEQFF.

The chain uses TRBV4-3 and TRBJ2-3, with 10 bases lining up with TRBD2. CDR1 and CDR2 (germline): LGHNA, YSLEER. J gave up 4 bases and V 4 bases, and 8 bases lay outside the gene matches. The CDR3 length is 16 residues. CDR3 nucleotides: TGCGCCAGCAGCCTGGGGACTAGCGCTAATTCAGATACGCAGTATTTT. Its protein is CASSLGTSANSDTQYF.

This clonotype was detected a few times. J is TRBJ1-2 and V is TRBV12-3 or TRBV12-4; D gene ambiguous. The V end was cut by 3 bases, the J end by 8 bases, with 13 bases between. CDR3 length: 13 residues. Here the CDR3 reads CASSFWVRAGYTF. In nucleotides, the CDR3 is TGTGCCAGCAGTTTTTGGGTGAGGGCGGGCTACACCTTC.

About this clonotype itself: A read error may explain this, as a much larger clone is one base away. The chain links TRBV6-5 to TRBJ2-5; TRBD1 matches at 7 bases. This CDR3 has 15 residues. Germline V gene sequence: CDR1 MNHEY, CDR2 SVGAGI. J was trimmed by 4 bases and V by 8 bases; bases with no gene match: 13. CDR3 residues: CASSRDRRLLETQYF. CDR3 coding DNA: TGTGCCAGCTCCCGGGACAGAAGGCTCCTAGAGACCCAGTACTTC.

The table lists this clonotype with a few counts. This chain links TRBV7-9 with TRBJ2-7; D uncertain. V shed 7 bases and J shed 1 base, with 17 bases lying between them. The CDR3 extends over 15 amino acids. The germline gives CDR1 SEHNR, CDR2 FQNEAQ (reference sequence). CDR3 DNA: TGTGCCAGCACCGAGTTGGAGTCCTTATCCTACGAGCAGTACTTC. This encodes CASTELESLSYEQYF. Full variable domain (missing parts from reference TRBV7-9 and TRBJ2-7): DTGVSQNPRHKITKRGQNVTFRCDPISEHNRLYWYRQTLGQGPEFLTYFQNEAQLEKSRLLSDRFSAERPKGSFSTLEIQRTEQGDSAMYLCASTELESLSYEQYFGPGTRLTVT.

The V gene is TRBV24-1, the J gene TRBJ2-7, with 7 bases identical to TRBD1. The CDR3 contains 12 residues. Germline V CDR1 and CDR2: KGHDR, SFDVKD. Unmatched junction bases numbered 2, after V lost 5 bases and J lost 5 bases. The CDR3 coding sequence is TGTGCCACCAGTGGACAGGGCCACGAGCAGTACTTC. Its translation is CATSGQGHEQYF.

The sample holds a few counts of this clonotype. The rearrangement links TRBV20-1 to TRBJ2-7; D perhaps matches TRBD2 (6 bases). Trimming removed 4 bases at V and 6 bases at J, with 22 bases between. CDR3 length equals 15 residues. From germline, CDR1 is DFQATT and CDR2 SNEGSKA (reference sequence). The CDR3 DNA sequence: TGCAGTGCTACATTTCCGGGACTTCGTCAAGGCGAGCAGTACTTC. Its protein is CSATFPGLRQGEQYF.

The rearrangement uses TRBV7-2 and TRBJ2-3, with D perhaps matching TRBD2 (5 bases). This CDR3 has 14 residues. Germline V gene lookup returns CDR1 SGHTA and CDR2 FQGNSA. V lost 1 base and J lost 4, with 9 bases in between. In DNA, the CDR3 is TGTGCCAGCAGCTTAGGTCGGCGGGCAGATACGCAGTATTTT. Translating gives CASSLGRRADTQYF.

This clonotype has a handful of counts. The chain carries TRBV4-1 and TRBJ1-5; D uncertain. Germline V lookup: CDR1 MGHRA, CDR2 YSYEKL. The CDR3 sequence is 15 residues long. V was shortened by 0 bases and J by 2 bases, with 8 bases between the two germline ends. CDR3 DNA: TGCGCCAGCAGCCAAGAGTTGGTGGGCAATCAGCCCCAGCATTTT. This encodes CASSQELVGNQPQHF.

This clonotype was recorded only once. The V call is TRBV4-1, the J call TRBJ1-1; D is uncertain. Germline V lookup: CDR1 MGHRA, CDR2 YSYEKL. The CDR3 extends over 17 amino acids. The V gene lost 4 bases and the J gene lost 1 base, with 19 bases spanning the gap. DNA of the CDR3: TGCGCCAGCAGCCGGATGGAGGTGGAGGCCGGGAACACTGAAGCTTTCTTT. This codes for CASSRMEVEAGNTEAFF.